Reported below is one T cell receptor (beta chain). The sample originates from a study of blood T cell repertoires in COVID-19. About the research overall: Sites across the United States, Italy and Spain contributed samples from acute and convalescent COVID-19. Nucleic acid was either cDNA or gDNA, and it came from T cells, B-cell-depleted T cells, or PBMCs.

The CDR3 is 15 amino acids. CDR1 is SNHLY, CDR2 FYNNEI, per germline. V was clipped by 5 bases and J by 10 bases; unmatched bases: 11. In the source study's methods: For nucleated cells, counts were estimated from reference gene primer amplification. The data were produced by immunoSEQ multiplex PCR, yet TCRdb's version contains in-frame clones alone and is incomplete. The DNA was the basis for D and trimming; V, J and clone size are from that table. The sample holds roughly 300,000 clones, 83% seen once. This TCR was recovered from a woman aged 45-59 years who had recovered from COVID-19. Sequenced material: peripheral blood. This chain connects TRBV2 to TRBJ2-1, with 10 nucleotides matching TRBD2. Here the CDR3 reads CASSLSGRAVVEQFF. The CDR3 coding sequence is TGTGCCAGCAGTTTAAGCGGGAGGGCCGTCGTGGAGCAGTTCTTC.